A single sample gave rise to the 12 T cell receptor beta chains below, sequenced in a study of patients and donors after allogeneic stem cell transplantation. TCRdb called the RT-PCR reads again in MiXCR, with one record for every CDR3 protein. The sample consists of 400,000 to 450,000 distinct CDR3 sequences, 16% of them appearing once. The sample consisted of blood, either unsorted or a sorted T cell fraction (not recorded which). Source of these receptors: a human donor who was either an allogeneic HSCT recipient or a stem cell or donor lymphocyte infusion donor (not recorded which). It is not recorded whose cells these are; they may come from a transplant donor.

The chain recombines TRBV7-9 with TRBJ2-3, with a tentative D call TRBD2 (6 bases). Germline loops: CDR1 SEHNR, CDR2 FQNEAQ (reference sequence). The CDR3 runs 14 residues. The ends were cut back, 6 bases at V and 5 bases at J, with 15 bases in the middle. The CDR3 sequence is CASRFRDFRDTQYF. CDR3 nucleotide sequence: TGTGCCAGCAGGTTCCGGGACTTCCGAGATACGCAGTATTTT.

This clonotype was recorded at least ten times. The chain employs TRBV12-3 or TRBV12-4 and TRBJ1-4, with D unclear. There are 15 residues in the CDR3. V was trimmed by 6 bases and J by 0 bases, leaving 11 bases between them. In DNA form, the CDR3 reads TGTGCCAGCAGGCCCGGGCAGGCAACTAATGAAAAACTGTTTTTT. This encodes CASRPGQATNEKLFF.

J is TRBJ2-7 and V is TRBV6-5; D is possibly TRBD1 (6 bases). Per germline, CDR1 MNHEY and CDR2 SVGAGI. The CDR3 is 15 amino acids. V shed 2 bases and J shed 2 bases, with 13 bases lying between them. CDR3 sequence: CASSYRDTVPYEQYF. The CDR3 coding sequence is TGTGCCAGCAGTTACCGGGACACTGTTCCCTACGAGCAGTACTTC.

The chain employs TRBV29-1 and TRBJ2-3; 7 positions match TRBD1. The CDR3 runs to 13 residues. V shed 3 bases, J shed 3 bases, and the junction held 3 bases outside the gene matches. Germline CDR1 reads SQVTM; CDR2 reads ANQGSEA. CDR3 in amino acids: CSVEVQGTDTQYF. CDR3 DNA: TGCAGCGTTGAGGTACAGGGGACAGATACGCAGTATTTT.

This clonotype was picked up a small number of times. V gene TRBV4-2 combines with J gene TRBJ2-1, with TRBD2 matching over 9 bases. The J segment lost 0 bases and the V segment lost 0 bases, leaving 6 bases of the junction unmatched. CDR3 length: 18 residues. Germline CDR1 and CDR2: LGHNA and YNFKEQ. The CDR3 DNA reads as TGTGCCAGCAGCCAAGAGAGCCTAGCGGGGAGCTCCTACAATGAGCAGTTCTTC. Protein product: CASSQESLAGSSYNEQFF.

The chain uses TRBV20-1 and TRBJ2-7, with a tentative D call TRBD2 (5 bases). The V gene's germline CDR1 is DFQATT and CDR2 SNEGSKA (reference sequence). The CDR3 covers 14 residues. Trimming removed 2 bases from V and 0 bases from J, with 11 bases in between. The CDR3: CSARMRAPSYEQYF. The CDR3 nucleotides are TGCAGTGCTAGAATGCGGGCACCCTCCTACGAGCAGTACTTC.

This sequence joins TRBV5-4 and TRBJ2-7, with D uncertain. This CDR3 region has 11 residues. V dropped 1 base and J dropped 5 bases, with 4 bases sitting between them. Germline assignment: CDR1 SGHNT and CDR2 YYREEE (reference sequence). CDR3 nucleotide sequence: TGTGCCAGCAGCTTGATCGACGAGCAGTACTTC. It encodes CASSLIDEQYF.

This clonotype was detected only a few times. This chain uses TRBV5-1 with TRBJ2-3, with TRBD2 matching over 7 bases. The CDR3 runs 15 residues. With V trimmed by 4 bases and J by 8 bases, 13 bases remained unmatched. Germline V gene lookup returns CDR1 SGHRS and CDR2 YFSETQ. In DNA, the CDR3 is TGCGCCAGCAGCCGGAGTTGGGGGGGAGATCGTACGCAGTATTTT. This gives the protein CASSRSWGGDRTQYF.

The rearrangement uses TRBV12-3 or TRBV12-4 and TRBJ2-1; TRBD2 matches at 9 bases. J lost 9 bases, V lost 3 bases, and 6 bases had no gene match. The CDR3 runs to 14 residues. In DNA form, the CDR3 reads TGTGCCAGCAGTTTGCGGGAGGGCCCTGGTGAGCAGTTCTTC. Translated, it gives CASSLREGPGEQFF.

This clonotype has more than one count but fewer than ten. The chain combines TRBV7-2 with TRBJ2-1; D possibly matches TRBD1 or TRBD2 (6 bases each). The germline gives CDR1 SGHTA, CDR2 FQGNSA. CDR3 length: 15 amino acids. Trimming shortened V by 1 base and J by 7 bases, and 14 bases separated the two germline ends. The CDR3 region has the DNA TGTGCCAGCAGCTTAGAGGGGGGCCCAGGGAATGAGCAGTTCTTC. Translated: CASSLEGGPGNEQFF.

The chain recombines TRBV18 with TRBJ2-7; D unresolved. This CDR3 has 13 amino acids. The germline V gene encodes CDR1 KGHSH and CDR2 LQKENI. Deletions cut 3 bases from V and 5 bases from J, with 11 bases between. CDR3 in DNA: TGTGCCAGCTCACCGACCCAAGGGAACGAGCAGTACTTC. Translating it yields CASSPTQGNEQYF.

The CDR3 sequence is CAWSVGGEAFF. The CDR3 DNA is TGTGCCTGGAGTGTGGGGGGAGAAGCTTTCTTT. The chain carries TRBV30 and TRBJ1-1; perhaps TRBD1 as D (5 bases). This CDR3 has 11 residues. V lost 0 bases to trimming and J lost 8 bases, with 7 bases between them. The germline gives CDR1 GTSNPN, CDR2 SVGIG (reference sequence).